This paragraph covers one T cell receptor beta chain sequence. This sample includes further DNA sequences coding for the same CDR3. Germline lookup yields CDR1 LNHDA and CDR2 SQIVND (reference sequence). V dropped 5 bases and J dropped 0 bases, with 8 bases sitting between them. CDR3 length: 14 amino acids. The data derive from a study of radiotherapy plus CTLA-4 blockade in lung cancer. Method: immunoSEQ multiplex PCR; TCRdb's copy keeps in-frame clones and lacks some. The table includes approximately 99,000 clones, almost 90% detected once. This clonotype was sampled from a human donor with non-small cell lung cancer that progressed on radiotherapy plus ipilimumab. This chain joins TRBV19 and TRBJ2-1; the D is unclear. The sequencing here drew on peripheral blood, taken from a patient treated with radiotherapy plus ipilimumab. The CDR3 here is CASSGLSSYNEQFF. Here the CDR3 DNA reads TGTGCCAGTAGTGGCCTTAGCTCCTACAATGAGCAGTTCTTC.